This TCR beta chain emerged from a study of blood T cell repertoires in COVID-19. Study context: There were acute and convalescent COVID-19 samples, and they came from the United States, Italy and Spain.

Original analysis: Using reference gene primer amplification, nucleated cell counts were estimated. Produced via immunoSEQ multiplex PCR; TCRdb's table is partial and in-frame only. Clone size and V and J calls were adopted from that table, with D and trimming inferred from the DNA. The table lists about 230,000 clones, approximately 80% of them singletons. The CDR3 has 13 amino acids. Trimming stripped 1 base from V and 1 base from J, with 5 bases between. The germline V gene has CDR1 SGHRS and CDR2 YFSETQ. This clonotype originated in a woman aged 40 to 49 who had recovered from COVID-19. The genes are TRBV5-1 and TRBJ1-2; D remains ambiguous. The sample was peripheral blood. The CDR3 spells CASSLQDNYGYTF. The CDR3 coding sequence is TGCGCCAGCAGCTTGCAGGATAACTATGGCTACACCTTC.